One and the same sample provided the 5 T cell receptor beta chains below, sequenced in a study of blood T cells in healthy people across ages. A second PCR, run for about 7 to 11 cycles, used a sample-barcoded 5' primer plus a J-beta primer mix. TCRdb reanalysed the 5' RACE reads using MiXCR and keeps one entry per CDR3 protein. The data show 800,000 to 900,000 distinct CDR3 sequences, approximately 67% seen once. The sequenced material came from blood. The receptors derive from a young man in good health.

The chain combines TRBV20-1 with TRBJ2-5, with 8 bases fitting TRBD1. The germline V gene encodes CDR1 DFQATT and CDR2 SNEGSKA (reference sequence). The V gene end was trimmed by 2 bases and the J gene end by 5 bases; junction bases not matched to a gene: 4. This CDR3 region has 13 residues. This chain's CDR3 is CSARRTGGETQYF. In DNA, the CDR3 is TGCAGTGCTAGAAGAACAGGGGGGGAGACCCAGTACTTC.

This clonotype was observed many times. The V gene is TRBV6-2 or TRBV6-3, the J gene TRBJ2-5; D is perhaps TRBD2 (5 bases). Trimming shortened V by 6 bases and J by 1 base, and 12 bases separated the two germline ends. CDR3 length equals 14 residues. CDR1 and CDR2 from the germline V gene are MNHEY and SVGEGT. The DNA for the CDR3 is TGTGCCAGCAGACGTCCGGACTTCCAAGAGACCCAGTACTTC. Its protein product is CASRRPDFQETQYF.

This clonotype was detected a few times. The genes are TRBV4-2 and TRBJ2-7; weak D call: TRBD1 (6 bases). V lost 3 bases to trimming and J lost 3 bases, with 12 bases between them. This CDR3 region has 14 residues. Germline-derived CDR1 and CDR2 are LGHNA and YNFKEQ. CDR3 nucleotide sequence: TGTGCCAGCAGCCATCTGACAGGAGTCTACGAGCAGTACTTC. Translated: CASSHLTGVYEQYF.

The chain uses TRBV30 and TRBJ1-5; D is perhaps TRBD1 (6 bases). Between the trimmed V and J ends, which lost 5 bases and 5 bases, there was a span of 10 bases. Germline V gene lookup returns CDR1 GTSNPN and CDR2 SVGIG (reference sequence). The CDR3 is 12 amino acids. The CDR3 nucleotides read TGTGCCTGGGGAGGGGGGCATCAGCCCCAGCATTTT. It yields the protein CAWGGGHQPQHF.

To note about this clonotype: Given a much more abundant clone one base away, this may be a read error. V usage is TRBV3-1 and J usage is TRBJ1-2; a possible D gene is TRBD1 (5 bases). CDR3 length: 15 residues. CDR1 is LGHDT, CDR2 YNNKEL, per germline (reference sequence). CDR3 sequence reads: CGSRPQEGPRYGYTF. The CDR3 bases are TGTGGCAGCAGGCCCCAGGAGGGGCCACGCTATGGCTACACCTTC.